The clone carrying this T cell receptor (beta chain) was counted only a few times. The sample is drawn from a study of spatial heterogeneity in lung cancer. Time point indicated: sample taken at primary tumor resection. Donors were roughly 70 untreated early-stage non-small cell lung cancer patients. TCRdb recomputed calls from the 5' RACE reads with MiXCR, one row per CDR3 protein. The sample lists 20,000 to 25,000 distinct CDR3 sequences, approximately 4.6% occurring once. Sequencing was performed on PBMCs, taken at surgery. This clonotype was sampled from a male donor with early-stage non-small cell lung cancer.

CDR3 in amino acids: CASSPGGEASYRGSYNEQFF. The DNA of the CDR3 is TGTGCCAGCAGTCCCGGGGGGGAAGCGTCATACAGGGGATCCTACAATGAGCAGTTCTTC. The V and J genes are TRBV6-6 and TRBJ2-1; D perhaps matches TRBD2 (8 bases). CDR3 length equals 20 residues. Germline CDR1 reads MNHNY; CDR2 reads SVGAGI (reference sequence). V dropped 5 bases and J dropped 1 base, with 27 bases sitting between them.